The 32 T cell receptor beta chains reported below all come from one sample, sequenced in a study of T cell repertoires in cytomegalovirus infection. TCRdb fed the reads into MiXCR, producing one record per CDR3 protein. The repertoire includes some 240,000 distinct CDR3 sequences, over 15% of them detected once, and around half sits in the top ten. The sample taken for sequencing was CD8+ T cells from PBMCs. These receptors were obtained from a human donor in good health (CMV status not recorded). Some clones in this sample may be carry-over from other donors' samples.

Comment on this clonotype: Germline and junction disagree at one end, which may indicate a read error. The chain is built from TRBV14 and TRBJ2-1, with D tentatively TRBD2 (6 bases). Looked up from germline, CDR1 is SGHDN and CDR2 is FVKESK. CDR3 length: 14 residues. The CDR3 reads CASGQTLALNEQFF. CDR3 bases: TGTGCCAGCGGCCAAACCCTAGCGCTCAATGAGCAGTTCTTC. The full variable domain, in which reference TRBV14 and TRBJ2-1 provide the parts outside the CDR3, is EAGVTQFPSHSVIEKGQTVTLRCDPISGHDNLYWYRRVMGKEIKFLLHFVKESKQDESGMPNNRFLAERTGGTYSTLKVQPAELEDSGVYFCASGQTLALNEQFFGPGTRLTVL.

In this sample, this clonotype turned up many times. This sequence joins TRBV7-2 and TRBJ2-3; D ambiguous. Germline V lookup: CDR1 SGHTA, CDR2 FQGNSA. The CDR3 is made up of 16 amino acids. V was shortened by 1 base and J by 2 bases, with 13 bases between the two germline ends. The CDR3 DNA sequence: TGTGCCAGCAGCTTAGGCGTGGCACCCCCCACAGATACGCAGTATTTT. Translating gives CASSLGVAPPTDTQYF.

This clonotype showed up many times. The CDR3 DNA reads as TGTGCCAGCAGCTTAATCCCCAATGGGTACGAGCAGTACTTC. Translation: CASSLIPNGYEQYF. The chain carries TRBV7-6 and TRBJ2-7; no firm D call. CDR1 is SGHVS and CDR2 is FNYEAQ in the germline V gene. The CDR3 contains 14 residues. Trimming cost V 2 bases and J 4 bases, with 12 bases left between them.

This clonotype has just a few counts. A read error may produce the germline difference seen at one junction end. The CDR3 nucleotides read TGTTCGGTGGGGGAGGATGAGCAGTTCTTC. Translating gives CSVGEDEQFF. The chain carries TRBV29-1 and TRBJ2-1, with D perhaps TRBD2 (6 bases). This CDR3 comprises 10 residues. CDR1 is SQVTM, CDR2 ANQGSEA, per germline.

This clonotype came up a few times. V usage is TRBV7-6 and J usage is TRBJ1-4, with D possibly being TRBD1 (5 bases). Germline V gene data show CDR1 as SGHVS and CDR2 as FNYEAQ. The length of the CDR3 is 14 residues. V gave up 4 bases and J gave up 3 bases, with 9 bases separating them. The CDR3 spells CASSSEGANEKLFF. The CDR3 DNA follows: TGTGCCAGCAGCTCCGAAGGGGCTAATGAAAAACTGTTTTTT.

The sample holds a few counts of this clonotype. The chain is built from TRBV4-1 and TRBJ1-1; D gene uncertain. The CDR3 totals 15 residues. Between the trimmed V and J ends, which lost 0 bases and 0 bases, there was a span of 8 bases. Germline V lookup: CDR1 MGHRA, CDR2 YSYEKL. The chain's CDR3 is CASSQEATVNTEAFF. Written as DNA, the CDR3 is TGCGCCAGCAGCCAAGAAGCCACGGTGAACACTGAAGCTTTCTTT.

Remarks on this clonotype: A much larger clone differs by one base, so this may be a read error. The J gene is TRBJ1-5, the V gene TRBV5-6; maybe TRBD1 (5 bases). CDR1 SGHDT and CDR2 YYEEEE come from the germline V gene. The CDR3 has 15 amino acids. Written as DNA, the CDR3 is TGTGCCAGCAGCTTGCTGGACATCTACTATCAGTCCCAGCATTTT. It yields the protein CASSLLDIYYQSQHF.

This clonotype has more than one count but fewer than ten. The genes are TRBV18 and TRBJ1-2; no firm D call. The germline V gene has CDR1 KGHSH and CDR2 LQKENI. Trimming removed 2 bases at V and 4 bases at J, with 11 bases between. The CDR3 is 14 amino acids. DNA for the CDR3: TGTGCCAGCTCACCAGGCAGCAATGTCTATGGCTACACCTTC. It specifies CASSPGSNVYGYTF.

There are many counts of this clonotype. This chain connects TRBV7-6 to TRBJ2-5; TRBD2 might be the D (5 bases). Deletions cut 3 bases from V and 4 bases from J, with 18 bases between. Germline V CDR1 and CDR2: SGHVS, FNYEAQ. This CDR3 region has 16 residues. The chain's CDR3 is CASSLYSLIEGETQYF. The CDR3 coding sequence is TGTGCCAGCAGCTTGTACAGCCTAATTGAGGGAGAGACCCAGTACTTC.

This clonotype was counted ten times or more. The genes are TRBV2 and TRBJ2-2, with TRBD1 matching 7 bases. With 3 bases clipped from V and 5 bases from J, the junction kept 6 bases outside the gene matches. This CDR3 contains 15 residues. CDR1 and CDR2 from the germline V gene are SNHLY and FYNNEI. The DNA of the CDR3 is TGTGCCAGCAGTGAGGGGGACAGACAAACCGGGGAGCTGTTTTTT. Protein sequence: CASSEGDRQTGELFF.

This clonotype was found many times. The chain has TRBV6-1 and TRBJ1-2, with TRBD1 as a possible D gene (6 bases). CDR1 is MNHNS and CDR2 is SASEGT in the germline V gene. Deletions cut 0 bases from V and 4 bases from J, with 9 bases between. The CDR3 contains 14 residues. CDR3 in amino acids: CASSEATGPYGYTF. In DNA, the CDR3 is TGTGCCAGCAGTGAAGCGACAGGTCCCTATGGCTACACCTTC.

The chain links TRBV14 to TRBJ2-1, with D perhaps TRBD1 (5 bases). CDR1 and CDR2 (germline): SGHDN, FVKESK. This CDR3 region has 16 residues. Deletions cut 4 bases from V and 0 bases from J, with 13 bases between. The CDR3 reads CASSPWGASSYNEQFF. For the CDR3, the DNA is TGTGCCAGCAGCCCCTGGGGCGCGAGCTCCTACAATGAGCAGTTCTTC.

The chain carries TRBV18 and TRBJ2-7; 7 nucleotides line up with TRBD1. V lost 3 bases to trimming and J lost 1 base; unmatched junction nucleotides: 12. This CDR3 has 17 amino acids. Germline assignment: CDR1 KGHSH and CDR2 LQKENI. The CDR3: CASSPDLGTDLSYEQYF. The DNA of the CDR3 is TGTGCCAGCTCACCCGACCTCGGGACAGATCTATCCTACGAGCAGTACTTC.

This chain connects TRBV20-1 to TRBJ1-1; D not resolved. The V gene lost 5 bases and the J gene lost 3 bases, with 13 bases spanning the gap. Per the germline V gene, CDR1 is DFQATT and CDR2 is SNEGSKA (reference sequence). This CDR3 contains 13 residues. CDR3: CSAAKALDTEAFF. For the CDR3, the DNA is TGCAGTGCTGCCAAGGCTTTAGACACTGAAGCTTTCTTT.

This clonotype came up a few times. The rearrangement joins TRBV10-3 to TRBJ2-1, with TRBD1 matching over 11 bases. The CDR3 totals 14 residues. CDR1 is ENHRY and CDR2 is SYGVKD in the germline V gene. Trimming at V came to 9 bases and at J to 9 bases, leaving 10 bases not matched to a gene. The DNA of the CDR3 is TGTGCCATTTGGACAGGGGGCGCGGTCGGTGAGCAGTTCTTC. Residues: CAIWTGGAVGEQFF.

V usage is TRBV12-3 or TRBV12-4 and J usage is TRBJ1-4; D might be TRBD1 (5 bases). V gave up 4 bases and J gave up 4 bases, with 22 bases separating them. This CDR3 spans 18 amino acids. This CDR3 reads CASSSTLGLAGGNEKLFF. Here the CDR3 DNA reads TGTGCCAGCAGTTCGACACTAGGCCTGGCCGGGGGTAATGAAAAACTGTTTTTT.

This clonotype appeared many times. The chain is built from TRBV12-3 or TRBV12-4 and TRBJ2-5, with D possibly being TRBD2 (5 bases). This CDR3 is built from 13 residues. V was cut by 5 bases and J by 4 bases, with 11 bases left in between. The CDR3 is CASSPGVGETQYF. CDR3 coding DNA: TGTGCCAGCAGTCCCGGGGTTGGAGAGACCCAGTACTTC.

Worth noting for this clonotype: A much larger clone differs by one base, so this may be a read error. The chain employs TRBV7-2 and TRBJ2-3; unclear D gene. The CDR3 is made up of 14 amino acids. Trimming shortened V by 1 base and J by 2 bases, and 7 bases separated the two germline ends. CDR1 and CDR2 (germline): SGHTA, FQGNSA. The CDR3 nucleotides read TGTACCAGCAGCTTAGGCGACAACACAGATACGCAGTATTTT. It encodes CTSSLGDNTDTQYF.

This clonotype has a handful of counts. The chain joins TRBV2 to TRBJ1-4; D gene ambiguous. CDR3 length: 15 amino acids. Germline V gene data show CDR1 as SNHLY and CDR2 as FYNNEI. The V end was cut by 4 bases, the J end by 5 bases, with 14 bases between. The CDR3 here is CASSVFGESNEKLFF. The CDR3 DNA follows: TGTGCCAGCAGTGTATTCGGGGAATCAAATGAAAAACTGTTTTTT.

In this sample, this clonotype turned up many times. The rearrangement links TRBV11-2 to TRBJ1-4; 9 positions match TRBD1. V gave up 5 bases and J gave up 11 bases; unmatched junction bases: 6. This CDR3 has 13 residues. Germline assignment: CDR1 SGHAT and CDR2 FQNNGV. The CDR3 is CASSEGQGSKLFF. For the CDR3, the DNA is TGTGCCAGCAGCGAAGGACAGGGGTCCAAACTGTTTTTT.

This clonotype was observed a few times. The V and J genes are TRBV12-3 or TRBV12-4 and TRBJ2-7; D remains ambiguous. The germline V and J ends were trimmed by 6 bases and 4 bases, with 22 bases remaining between them. CDR3 length: 16 residues. The CDR3 sequence is CASSNGARSMGYEQYF. The CDR3 coding sequence is TGTGCCAGCAGCAACGGCGCCCGGTCCATGGGGTACGAGCAGTACTTC.

The chain couples TRBV20-1 to TRBJ2-5; D possibly matches TRBD1 or TRBD2 (5 bases each). Germline loops: CDR1 DFQATT, CDR2 SNEGSKA (reference sequence). The V end was cut by 8 bases, the J end by 5 bases, with 12 bases between. The CDR3 length is 11 residues. The CDR3 loop is CSLRWGETQYF. The CDR3 nucleotides read TGCAGTCTACGGTGGGGGGAGACCCAGTACTTC.

This clonotype has just a few counts. The rearrangement links TRBV6-6 to TRBJ1-3; tentatively, D is TRBD1 (5 bases). There are 16 residues in the CDR3. The V end lost 2 bases, the J end lost 2 bases, and 13 bases lay between the germline ends. Germline CDR1 MNHNY, CDR2 SVGAGI (reference sequence). The CDR3 reads CASSYLGGDPGNTIYF. The DNA for the CDR3 is TGTGCCAGCAGTTACCTTGGGGGAGACCCTGGAAACACCATATATTTT.

There are many counts of this clonotype. V gene TRBV7-9 combines with J gene TRBJ2-3, with 12 bases aligning to TRBD1. J lost 3 bases, V lost 2 bases, and 6 bases had no gene match. CDR1 SEHNR and CDR2 FQNEAQ come from the germline V gene (reference sequence). This CDR3 is 17 amino acids long. The DNA of the CDR3 is TGTGCCAGCAGCTTATTTACGGGACAGGGGGCAACAGATACGCAGTATTTT. Protein product: CASSLFTGQGATDTQYF.

Ten or more counts support this clonotype. V gene TRBV7-8 combines with J gene TRBJ1-2; D call uncertain. The V and J ends lost 1 base and 7 bases respectively, with 10 bases between them. Germline V gene data show CDR1 as SGHVS and CDR2 as FQNEAQ. The CDR3 loop spans 13 amino acids. CDR3 in amino acids: CASSLVAIGGYTF. CDR3 sequence (DNA): TGTGCCAGCAGCTTAGTGGCCATTGGTGGCTACACCTTC.

Many counts were recorded for this clonotype. The chain carries TRBV5-1 and TRBJ1-5; 8 bases fit TRBD1. The CDR3 is made up of 14 amino acids. Trimming cost V 4 bases and J 5 bases; bases outside gene matches: 5. Germline V gene lookup returns CDR1 SGHRS and CDR2 YFSETQ. The CDR3 loop is CASSEAGGYQPQHF. In DNA, the CDR3 is TGCGCCAGCAGCGAAGCAGGGGGCTATCAGCCCCAGCATTTT.

Many counts were recorded for this clonotype. This sequence joins TRBV7-9 and TRBJ2-5, with D possibly TRBD2 on 6 matching bases. V lost 5 bases and J lost 2, with 21 bases in between. The CDR3 has 17 residues. In germline, CDR1 is SEHNR, CDR2 FQNEAQ (reference sequence). The CDR3 spells CASSPKEIRRGQETQYF. In nucleotides, the CDR3 is TGTGCCAGCAGCCCGAAAGAGATCCGTCGGGGGCAAGAGACCCAGTACTTC.

Remarks on this clonotype: With a much larger clone just one base away, this may be a read error. V usage is TRBV28 and J usage is TRBJ2-1, with 10 positions matching TRBD2. Germline CDR1 is MDHEN and CDR2 is SYDVKM. The CDR3 has 17 amino acids. CDR3 residues: CASSFPQRGGPNNEQLF. The CDR3 DNA reads as TGTGCCAGCAGTTTTCCCCAGCGGGGGGGCCCTAACAATGAGCAGCTCTTC.

This clonotype was recorded many times. V and J are TRBV11-2 and TRBJ2-7; no firm D call. The germline V gene has CDR1 SGHAT and CDR2 FQNNGV. This CDR3 has 14 residues. V was shortened by 1 base and J by 6 bases, with 13 bases between the two germline ends. The CDR3 sequence is CASSLAPGSGEQYF. CDR3 DNA sequence: TGTGCCAGCAGCTTAGCGCCGGGTTCGGGCGAGCAGTACTTC.

About this clonotype: Since a much larger clone is just one base distant, this may be a read error. V is TRBV7-2 and J is TRBJ2-2; the D call may be TRBD1 or TRBD2 (6 bases each). The CDR3 has 14 residues. Trimming shortened V by 7 bases and J by 9 bases, and 18 bases separated the two germline ends. The germline gives CDR1 SGHTA, CDR2 FQGNSA. This chain's CDR3 is CASTAVGGNRELFF. The CDR3, as DNA: TGTGCCAGCACCGCCGTGGGGGGCAACAGGGAGCTGTTTTTT.

There are a few counts of this clonotype. The CDR3 protein is CASRWKGGVRNTEAFF. DNA for the CDR3: TGTGCCAGCAGATGGAAAGGGGGCGTGAGGAACACTGAAGCTTTCTTT. V gene TRBV27 combines with J gene TRBJ1-1; the match to TRBD1 covers 7 bases. This CDR3 has 16 amino acids. V was pared by 6 bases and J by 1 base, with 11 bases of the junction left unmatched. CDR1 and CDR2 from the germline V gene are MNHEY and SMNVEV (reference sequence).

V is TRBV20-1 and J is TRBJ1-5; 7 bases match TRBD1. Germline V gene data show CDR1 as DFQATT and CDR2 as SNEGSKA (reference sequence). The V and J ends lost 4 bases and 3 bases, in that order; junction bases with no gene match: 6. There are 14 residues in the CDR3. This chain's CDR3 is CSATVDRDNQPQHF. The DNA of the CDR3 is TGCAGTGCTACCGTAGACAGGGACAATCAGCCCCAGCATTTT.